This T cell receptor beta chain was identified during a study of blood T cell repertoires in COVID-19. Germline values: CDR1 KGHDR, CDR2 SFDVKD. The CDR3 runs to 11 residues. Deletions cut 6 bases from V and 5 bases from J, with 4 bases between. As handled by the study authors: Estimates of nucleated cell counts were drawn from the amplification of reference gene primers. Sequencing was performed with immunoSEQ multiplex PCR; in TCRdb, only in-frame clones are kept and a portion is missing. V and J calls and clone size are those listed in that table; D and trimming were worked out from the DNA. Seen here are fewer than 200,000 clones, approximately 92% observed once, and the top ten hold roughly 4.8%.

The sample was peripheral blood. The gene calls are TRBV24-1 and TRBJ2-1; no clear D gene. This TCR derives from a woman aged 50 to 60 with acute or convalescent COVID-19. The CDR3 nucleotides read TGTGCCACCAGTACTAACAATGAGCAGTTCTTC. Translated, it gives CATSTNNEQFF.